This TCR beta chain was observed in a study of CD8 T cells in acute hepatitis C reinfection. As for the study in general: CD8+ T cells specific for HCV NS3-1073 were sequenced.

General observations from the study: About a dozen public clonotypes were found regardless of outcome. Preferential TRBV04 and TRBV06 usage appeared in all groups and was not explained by the naive pool.

Time point of the sample: naive CD8 control sorted from an acute-time-point sample. Acute primary HCV meant a new positive RNA or antibody result following a negative test within 24 weeks. Notes on this clone: Its antigen is not identified.

Profiled with immunoSEQ multiplex PCR; TCRdb holds only in-frame clones, not every one. Seen here are approximately 41,000 clones, around nine tenths observed once, and the top ten hold more than 0.4%. The germline V gene encodes CDR1 MNHEY and CDR2 SVGAGI. This CDR3 spans 14 amino acids. The sequence was collected from a man aged 25-45 years with chronic hepatitis C. Sequenced: naive CD8+ T cells from PBMCs. The V and J genes are TRBV6-5 and TRBJ2-5; D gene unclear. The J call is in doubt because the DNA end fits TRBJ2-7 better. CDR3: CASSYDGPNYEQYF. The CDR3 bases are TGTGCCAGCAGTTACGACGGTCCAAACTACGAGCAGTACTTC.